Below, 31 T cell receptor beta chains from the same sample are listed, as sequenced in a study of regulatory T cells in long-lasting Graves disease. Time point described: newly diagnosed GD, antithyroid drugs for less than 3 months. PBMC-extracted RNA yielded the TCR library. Both iRepertoire HTBI primers and Arm-PCR of CDR3 regions were used to build the TCR beta libraries. TCRdb ran MiXCR on the multiplex PCR reads and lists one entry per CDR3 protein. Among 300,000 to 400,000 distinct CDR3 sequences listed, 15% to 17% were seen once. Sequenced material: peripheral blood mononuclear cells (PBMCs), taken at new diagnosis, from a patient treated with antithyroid drugs. The origin of the receptors is a female donor with Graves disease.

A few counts support this clonotype. The chain has TRBV18 and TRBJ2-1; a weak D match, TRBD2 (6 bases). The V end was cut by 3 bases, the J end by 10 bases, with 19 bases between. The CDR3 is made up of 15 amino acids. CDR1 is KGHSH, CDR2 LQKENI, per germline. The CDR3 DNA is TGTGCCAGCTCACCTGGGGAGGCCCTTCGTACGGAGCAGTTCTTC. Translating it yields CASSPGEALRTEQFF.

This clonotype was observed a handful of times. The chain joins TRBV28 to TRBJ1-1, with D possibly TRBD1 on 6 matching bases. Deletions cut 10 bases from V and 4 bases from J, with 19 bases between. Germline assignment: CDR1 MDHEN and CDR2 SYDVKM. The CDR3 contains 14 residues. The DNA of the CDR3 is TGTGCCACCACGCAGGGGTTTTGGACCACTGAAGCTTTCTTT. The encoded protein is CATTQGFWTTEAFF.

This clonotype was seen at least ten times. This chain connects TRBV12-3 or TRBV12-4 to TRBJ1-1, with D perhaps matching TRBD1 (6 bases). V was cut by 7 bases and J by 1 base, with 13 bases left in between. The CDR3 spans 14 residues. Here the CDR3 reads CASKPGHQNTEAFF. CDR3 bases: TGTGCCAGCAAGCCGGGACACCAGAACACTGAAGCTTTCTTT.

This clonotype showed up just a few times. This sequence joins TRBV4-2 and TRBJ1-1, with D possibly being TRBD1 (5 bases). The germline CDR1 and CDR2 sequences are LGHNA and YNFKEQ. There are 17 residues in the CDR3. Trimming took off 1 base at V and 1 base at J, with 16 bases between the two ends. CDR3 DNA: TGTGCCAGCAGCCAAGTCGCAGGGATTACCGAGAACACTGAAGCTTTCTTT. Protein sequence: CASSQVAGITENTEAFF.

This clonotype appeared a few times. The chain uses TRBV29-1 and TRBJ2-7, with 8 bases aligning to TRBD1. Germline V gene sequence: CDR1 SQVTM, CDR2 ANQGSEA. This CDR3 spans 18 amino acids. V trimming: 1 base; J trimming: 4 bases; junction bases outside the gene matches: 18. The CDR3 protein is CSVEVKLGQGALSYEQYF. DNA for the CDR3: TGCAGCGTTGAAGTCAAATTGGGGCAGGGGGCATTATCATACGAGCAGTACTTC.

This clonotype was picked up many times. V usage is TRBV5-5 and J usage is TRBJ1-1, with a tentative D call TRBD1 (5 bases). V was pared by 4 bases and J by 4 bases, with 20 bases between. Germline assignment: CDR1 SGHKS and CDR2 YYEKEE (reference sequence). The CDR3 is 16 residues long. The CDR3 DNA reads as TGTGCCAGCAGCCCCACTCCGGGACGTATATCCACTGAAGCTTTCTTT. It encodes CASSPTPGRISTEAFF. The variable domain in full, with the rest retrieved from reference TRBV5-5 and TRBJ1-1, is DAGVTQSPTHLIKTRGQQVTLRCSPISGHKSVSWYQQVLGQGPQFIFQYYEKEERGRGNFPDRFSARQFPNYSSELNVNALLLGDSALYLCASSPTPGRISTEAFFGQGTRLTVV.

This clonotype was seen many times. The CDR3 coding sequence is TGTGCCAGCAGGGAAATTGCGGACAATGAGCAGTTCTTC. Residues: CASREIADNEQFF. This chain connects TRBV12-3 or TRBV12-4 to TRBJ2-1; D not resolved. The V and J ends lost 6 bases and 5 bases respectively, with 11 bases between them. The CDR3 loop spans 13 amino acids.

J is TRBJ1-6 and V is TRBV28; 7 bases are shared with TRBD1. The germline gives CDR1 MDHEN, CDR2 SYDVKM. The V gene end was trimmed by 7 bases and the J gene end by 5 bases; junction bases not matched to a gene: 8. This CDR3 has 15 amino acids. The CDR3 spells CASNTGQRDNSPLHF. The CDR3, as DNA: TGTGCCAGCAACACGGGACAGCGAGATAATTCACCCCTCCACTTT.

This clonotype occurred many times. J is TRBJ1-5 and V is TRBV6-5, with D hard to call. This CDR3 spans 17 amino acids. V shed 4 bases and J shed 6 bases, with 22 bases lying between them. The germline V gene has CDR1 MNHEY and CDR2 SVGAGI. CDR3 sequence reads: CASSCSRGRLRGQPQHF. The CDR3 DNA is TGTGCCAGCAGTTGCTCGCGAGGCCGCCTCCGGGGTCAGCCCCAGCATTTT.

This clonotype was seen ten or more times. The chain combines TRBV13 with TRBJ2-5, with D possibly TRBD1 on 5 matching bases. Trimming cost V 7 bases and J 5 bases, with 5 bases left between them. The CDR3 runs 10 residues. The germline CDR1 and CDR2 sequences are PRHDT and FYEKMQ (reference sequence). CDR3 coding DNA: TGTGCCAGCAACAGGGAGACCCAGTACTTC. Its protein is CASNRETQYF.

This clonotype was counted many times. V is TRBV30 and J is TRBJ2-1; a weak D match, TRBD1 (6 bases). The CDR3 has 13 residues. Germline V gene sequence: CDR1 GTSNPN, CDR2 SVGIG (reference sequence). V was clipped by 2 bases and J by 5 bases, with 10 bases between them. The CDR3: CAWSQGFHNEQFF. The DNA for the CDR3 is TGTGCCTGGAGTCAGGGGTTCCACAATGAGCAGTTCTTC.

There are many counts of this clonotype. V and J are TRBV7-9 and TRBJ2-7, with unresolved D. Germline V CDR1 and CDR2: SEHNR, FQNEAQ (reference sequence). There are 10 residues in the CDR3. Between the trimmed V and J ends, which lost 8 bases and 5 bases, there was a span of 7 bases. The CDR3 spells CASAGDEQYF. CDR3 bases: TGTGCCAGCGCAGGCGACGAGCAGTACTTC.

This clonotype was counted many times. CDR3 region: CASSQAGDGRGNGYTF. DNA for the CDR3: TGTGCCAGCAGCCAAGCGGGGGACGGCAGGGGAAACGGCTACACCTTC. V usage is TRBV3-1 and J usage is TRBJ1-2; maybe TRBD1 (6 bases). This CDR3 contains 16 residues. The V end lost 1 base, the J end lost 8 bases, and 20 bases lay between the germline ends. In germline, CDR1 is LGHDT, CDR2 YNNKEL (reference sequence).

This clonotype was recorded many times. The CDR3, as DNA: TGTGCCAGCAGTTTTAGCGGGGGGTCCGGGGGGCAGTTCTTC. Amino acids: CASSFSGGSGGQFF. The chain combines TRBV2 with TRBJ2-1; 10 nucleotides match TRBD2. The V gene's germline CDR1 is SNHLY and CDR2 FYNNEI. CDR3 length: 14 amino acids. The V gene end was trimmed by 5 bases and the J gene end by 12 bases; junction bases not matched to a gene: 10.

The rearrangement links TRBV11-3 to TRBJ2-5, with 13 nucleotides matching TRBD2. There are 14 residues in the CDR3. Germline assignment: CDR1 SGHNT and CDR2 YENEEA. V shed 9 bases, J shed 5 bases, and the junction held 6 bases outside the gene matches. The CDR3 loop is CARGLAGAGETQYF. The CDR3 DNA reads as TGTGCCAGAGGACTAGCGGGGGCGGGGGAGACCCAGTACTTC. Full variable domain (outside the CDR3, taken from reference TRBV11-3 and TRBJ2-5): EAGVVQSPRYKIIEKKQPVAFWCNPISGHNTLYWYLQNLGQGPELLIRYENEEAVDDSQLPKDRFSAERLKGVDSTLKIQPAELGDSAVYLCARGLAGAGETQYFGPGTRLLVL.

This clonotype was seen ten or more times. The V call is TRBV27, the J call TRBJ2-5; tentative D call: TRBD2 (5 bases). Germline V gene data show CDR1 as MNHEY and CDR2 as SMNVEV (reference sequence). V lost 6 bases and J 4 bases, leaving 15 bases between the germline ends. This CDR3 contains 14 residues. CDR3 region: CASSAIPGGETQYF. The CDR3 DNA is TGTGCCAGCAGCGCTATACCCGGAGGAGAGACCCAGTACTTC.

The count of this clonotype is one. The J gene is TRBJ2-3, the V gene TRBV4-2; perhaps TRBD2 as D (7 bases). The CDR3 covers 16 residues. Germline CDR1 LGHNA, CDR2 YNFKEQ. Trimming shortened V by 1 base and J by 2 bases, and 13 bases separated the two germline ends. The CDR3 region is CASSQAGGHNTDTQYF. For the CDR3, the DNA is TGTGCCAGCAGCCAAGCCGGGGGGCATAACACAGATACGCAGTATTTT.

This clonotype was detected ten times or more. This chain links TRBV28 with TRBJ2-7; the D gene is possibly TRBD2 (7 bases). Between the trimmed V and J ends, which lost 8 bases and 0 bases, there was a span of 17 bases. CDR1 is MDHEN and CDR2 is SYDVKM in the germline V gene. This CDR3 region has 15 residues. The CDR3 region has the DNA TGTGCCAGCCCACCCCCCGGGGGGCCCTCCTACGAGCAGTACTTC. Amino acids: CASPPPGGPSYEQYF.

Comments on this clonotype: This CDR3 is missing its conserved last phenylalanine or tryptophan, likely due to a read error. V usage is TRBV24-1 and J usage is TRBJ2-7; 7 bases align to TRBD1. Germline V CDR1 and CDR2: KGHDR, SFDVKD. The CDR3 runs 15 residues. V trimming: 3 bases; J trimming: 2 bases; junction bases outside the gene matches: 6. CDR3 DNA: TGTGCCACCAGTGATCCGACAGGGACGACCTACGAGCAGTACTCC. It translates to CATSDPTGTTYEQYS.

As regards this clonotype: The conserved closing phenylalanine or tryptophan is absent in this CDR3, likely reflecting a read error. J is TRBJ1-1 and V is TRBV25-1; 7 bases line up with TRBD1. This CDR3 is built from 16 residues. Losses at the gene ends were 10 bases for V and 1 base for J; bases not matched to a gene: 15. Germline assignment: CDR1 MGHDK and CDR2 SYGVNS. The CDR3 protein is CATSPGQTVRNTEAFL. For the CDR3, the DNA is TGTGCCACATCCCCGGGACAGACTGTCAGGAACACTGAAGCTTTCCTT.

At least ten counts were recorded for this clonotype. The chain uses TRBV16 and TRBJ1-2; the D gene is possibly TRBD1 (5 bases). The CDR3 runs to 15 residues. Trimming shortened V by 1 base and J by 2 bases, and 11 bases separated the two germline ends. Germline assignment: CDR1 KGHSY and CDR2 FQNENV. Here the CDR3 reads CASSQWGGKNYGYTF. CDR3 sequence (DNA): TGTGCCAGCAGCCAATGGGGCGGGAAGAACTATGGCTACACCTTC.

Ten or more counts support this clonotype. The rearrangement joins TRBV27 to TRBJ1-1, with TRBD1 as a possible D gene (5 bases). V shed 6 bases and J shed 0 bases, with 8 bases lying between them. CDR1 is MNHEY and CDR2 is SMNVEV in the germline V gene (reference sequence). The CDR3 has 13 amino acids. CDR3 DNA: TGTGCCAGCAGGACAGATCTGAACACTGAAGCTTTCTTT. Protein sequence: CASRTDLNTEAFF.

This clonotype was seen a single time. The conserved phenylalanine or tryptophan normally closing the CDR3 is absent here, so this likely arose from a read error. This chain joins TRBV12-3 or TRBV12-4 and TRBJ2-7; no firm D call. This CDR3 is 12 amino acids long. V was clipped by 2 bases and J by 5 bases, with 7 bases between them. CDR3 DNA: TGTGCCAGCAGTTTAAGCCCCCACGAGCAGTACTCC. Its translation is CASSLSPHEQYS.

This clonotype was observed a few times. The chain is built from TRBV13 and TRBJ2-1, with 8 nucleotides matching TRBD2. The V gene end was trimmed by 5 bases and the J gene end by 7 bases; junction bases not matched to a gene: 16. CDR1 and CDR2 (germline): PRHDT, FYEKMQ (reference sequence). This CDR3 has 17 residues. The CDR3: CASSRSSGRASLNEQFF. CDR3 DNA: TGTGCCAGCAGCAGATCAAGCGGGAGAGCGTCGTTGAATGAGCAGTTCTTC. Together with reference TRBV13 and TRBJ2-1, the CDR3 gives the full variable domain: AAGVIQSPRHLIKEKRETATLKCYPIPRHDTVYWYQQGPGQDPQFLISFYEKMQSDKGSIPDRFSAQQFSDYHSELNMSSLELGDSALYFCASSRSSGRASLNEQFFGPGTRLTVL.

This clonotype was detected ten times or more. This chain links TRBV28 with TRBJ2-5; D might be TRBD1 or TRBD2, each matching 5 bases. The germline V and J ends were trimmed by 7 bases and 3 bases, with 15 bases remaining between them. The length of the CDR3 is 14 residues. Germline V CDR1 and CDR2: MDHEN, SYDVKM. The CDR3 coding sequence is TGTGCCAGCAATCCTGAGGGCAGGGAAGAGACCCAGTACTTC. Amino acid sequence: CASNPEGREETQYF.

The V call is TRBV27, the J call TRBJ2-1, with 7 bases identical to TRBD2. Germline V gives CDR1 MNHEY, CDR2 SMNVEV (reference sequence). The CDR3 length is 16 residues. The trim removed 4 bases at V and 6 bases at J, leaving 12 bases unmatched. CDR3 protein: CASSSNRLASRNEQFF. The CDR3 nucleotides are TGTGCCAGCAGTTCAAACCGACTAGCTTCCCGCAATGAGCAGTTCTTC.

The rearrangement links TRBV30 to TRBJ2-1; no definite D call. V was trimmed by 3 bases and J by 1 base, leaving 19 bases between them. The germline gives CDR1 GTSNPN, CDR2 SVGIG (reference sequence). This CDR3 comprises 17 residues. Written as DNA, the CDR3 is TGTGCCTGGAGATCGACGGACGGATCCAAATCCTACAATGAGCAGTTCTTC. This gives the protein CAWRSTDGSKSYNEQFF.

This clonotype has at least ten counts. This sequence joins TRBV2 and TRBJ1-4; TRBD1 agrees at 8 bases. This CDR3 contains 13 residues. Germline CDR1 reads SNHLY; CDR2 reads FYNNEI. Trimming removed 8 bases from V and 6 bases from J; junction bases left unmatched: 5. In DNA form, the CDR3 reads TGTGCCAGCTGCAGGGGGCAGGATGAAAAACTGTTTTTT. This gives the protein CASCRGQDEKLFF.

This clonotype was observed at least ten times. The gene calls are TRBV20-1 and TRBJ1-2; 9 bases align to TRBD1. Germline CDR1 reads DFQATT; CDR2 reads SNEGSKA (reference sequence). J gave up 6 bases and V 6 bases, and 8 bases lay outside the gene matches. This CDR3 contains 13 residues. The CDR3 region is CSAPYRGLDGYTF. CDR3 bases: TGCAGTGCCCCTTACAGGGGGCTGGATGGCTACACCTTC.

Turning to this clonotype: A single base separates this from a much larger clone, so it may be a read error. The V and J genes are TRBV7-2 and TRBJ1-2; D unclear. CDR3 size: 10 residues. The germline V gene has CDR1 SGHTA and CDR2 FQGNSA. CDR3 protein: CACSESGYTF. The DNA of the CDR3 is TGTGCCTGCAGTGAGAGTGGCTACACCTTC.

The table lists this clonotype with many counts. V usage is TRBV5-1 and J usage is TRBJ2-7; D assignment may be TRBD1 or TRBD2 (6 bases each). The CDR3 contains 14 residues. The germline CDR1 and CDR2 sequences are SGHRS and YFSETQ. The germline V and J ends were trimmed by 0 bases and 5 bases, with 12 bases remaining between them. Here the CDR3 reads CASSLVGGRDEQYF. In DNA, the CDR3 is TGCGCCAGCAGCTTGGTCGGGGGCCGAGACGAGCAGTACTTC.